This TCR beta chain appears in the sequencing data of a study of identical twins. Findings and limits, study-wide: Out-of-frame alpha sequences common to twins were enriched for low generation probability. Twin pairs had excess sharing that was weaker in beta out-of-frame sequences. The abundant beta clonotypes from cord blood had fewer insertions, and memory repertoires had none of this.

The CDR3 loop spans 16 amino acids. Trimming cost V 3 bases and J 1 base; bases outside gene matches: 6. From germline, CDR1 is SNHLY and CDR2 FYNNEI. Healthy Caucasian donors formed the entire cohort. Remarks on this clonotype: Its specificity is unknown.

Each CDR3 protein gets one entry after TCRdb re-called the 5' RACE reads with MiXCR. Of about 690,000 distinct CDR3 sequences listed, less than 7% were seen once; the top ten hold 1.5% to 2%. Sequences were obtained from naive T cells sorted from blood. The rearrangement joins TRBV2 to TRBJ2-5, with 9 bases lining up with TRBD2. The origin of this receptor is a man aged 18 to 30 in good health. The CDR3 is CASSEGLAGPQETQYF. The CDR3 DNA follows: TGTGCCAGCAGTGAGGGGCTAGCGGGGCCCCAAGAGACCCAGTACTTC.